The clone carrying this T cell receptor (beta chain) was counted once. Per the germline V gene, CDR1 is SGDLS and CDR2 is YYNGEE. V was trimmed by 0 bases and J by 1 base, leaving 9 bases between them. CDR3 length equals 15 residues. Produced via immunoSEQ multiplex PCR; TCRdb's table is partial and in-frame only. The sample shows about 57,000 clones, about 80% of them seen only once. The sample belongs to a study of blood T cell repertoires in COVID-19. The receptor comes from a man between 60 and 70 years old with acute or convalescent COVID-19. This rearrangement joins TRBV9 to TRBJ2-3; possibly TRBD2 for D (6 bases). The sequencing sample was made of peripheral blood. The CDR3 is CASSVGASGTDTQYF. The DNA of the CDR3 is TGTGCCAGCAGCGTAGGTGCTAGCGGCACAGATACGCAGTATTTT.